This section outlines one T cell receptor beta chain sequence together with its context. Its antigen is not yet known. No base-level quality is on record; no much larger clone is a single base apart. The ViraFEST assay stimulated PBMC with viral peptide pools and then used TCR sequencing to identify antigen-specific CD4+ T cell clonotypes by expansion. After less than eleven days of culture, CD4+ T cells were isolated with the EasySep CD4+ T cell isolation kit. The absence of prior SARS-CoV-2 infection in healthy vaccine recipients was confirmed by negative nucleocapsid antibodies before and after vaccination. Each well held 2 million to 2.5 million PBMC cultured in IMDM containing around 5.1% human AB serum, 8.5 to 10 IU/ml IL-2 and gentamicin, along with about 10 ug/ml peptides. Half of the culture medium was replaced with fresh IL-2-containing medium on days 3 and 7. Unless noted otherwise, every peptide stimulation condition was grown in triplicate wells. Using Ficoll-Paque Plus gradient centrifugation, PBMC were separated from whole blood and then either used fresh or cryopreserved at -140C. Overlapping peptide pools spanned the spike proteins of SARS-CoV-2 and the common cold coronaviruses HCoV-NL63, HCoV-OC43 and HCoV-229E. The QIAamp micro DNA kit was used to extract genomic DNA from the cultured CD4+ T cells.

Libraries were built with the immunoSEQ multiplex PCR assay. TCR beta CDR3 sequencing was performed on DNA from the cultured, isolated CD4+ T cells. On the authors' methods: Non-productive TCR sequences were removed and reads were trimmed to the CDR3 region, keeping CDR3s of at least 7 amino acids. Antigen-specific clonotypes were identified using the MANAFEST web app by comparison of expansion in peptide wells against reference cultures. To count as positive, a clone had to show expansion at FDR<0.05 compared with the reference and with all other wells, an odds ratio above 5, and a frequency above 0.1% in two replicate wells. A clonotype was defined as cross-reactive if the clonotype was significantly expanded both in SARS-CoV-2 spike wells and in at least one common cold coronavirus spike condition. Levenshtein distance calculated with the stringdist R package was used to assess CDR3 similarity, and unrooted trees were constructed with ape in R 3.6.1. TCRdb re-hosts the immuneACCESS table, in-frame sequences only. Its copies lack some clones; in the studies checked, an unresolved V gene accounts for under half of them, and the cause for the rest is not known. That table supplies the V and J calls and clone size; D and trimming were determined from the DNA. The sample table shows around 79,000 clones, and 60% to 85% are seen once. In total, the top ten clones hold over 9.5% of the sample.

Taken from cysteine to phenylalanine, the CDR3 has 13 residues. CDR3 DNA is the only sequence kept; it has 39 bases, read in frame from the first base. Taken from the germline V gene (reference sequence), the CDR1 and CDR2 loops are MNHEY and SMNVEV. V and J are truncated by 6 bases and 8 bases respectively, leaving an intervening sequence of 16 bases. This entry comes from a study of vaccination effects on CD4 cells after COVID-19 (dated by TCRdb to 2022 to 2024). Background on the whole study: Two doses of either the BNT162b2 or the mRNA-1273 mRNA SARS-CoV-2 vaccine were administered to participants. The study compared SARS-CoV-2 spike-specific CD4+ TCR repertoires before and after mRNA vaccination in COVID-19 convalescent patients and infection-naive vaccine recipients. A total of 10 COVID-19 convalescent patients and several SARS-CoV-2-naive healthy vaccine recipients were included in the full study. The Oncomine TCR Beta short-read assay on an Illumina iSeq 100 was used to sequence cultures from other donors in the study.

Broad study findings and their caveats: At late post-vaccination timepoints, both infection-induced and vaccine-induced clones showed marked clonal contraction, consistent with waning T cell responses. Among healthy vaccine recipients, nearly all vaccine-induced clones were SARS-CoV-2 mono-reactive, and just 1 of 255 was cross-reactive with common cold coronaviruses. The study was limited by a small number of convalescent patients and lacked early post-infection timepoints.

The rearranged segments are TRBV27 and TRBJ1-2, with the D gene not clear enough to name. This sample comprised CD4+ T cells from PBMCs cultured with SARS-CoV-2 spike peptides, obtained before COVID-19 vaccination. In light of the paper, this sample's cell subset or site label describes: SARS-CoV-2 spike overlapping peptide pool stimulation. The receptor comes from a human donor who received a COVID-19 vaccine. The base sequence is TGTGCCAGCAGCCCGGAGGGTGTGTGGGGCTACACCTTC. The encoded protein is CASSPEGVWGYTF.